This TCR beta chain was sequenced in a study of CD8+CD57+ T cells in acquired aplastic anemia. Across the whole study: Recorded DNA amounts for sorted CD4+ and CD8+ cells had an average of 3.2 ug.

Both TCR beta VDJ combination and CDR3 sequence profiling were carried out. Genomic DNA was the template for this profiling. MiXCR, run by TCRdb on the reads, gives a single entry per CDR3 protein. The repertoire consists of roughly 190,000 distinct CDR3 sequences, with 54% occurring once and the leading ten covering approximately 15%. This CDR3 contains 16 residues. Per germline, CDR1 SEHNR and CDR2 FQNEAQ (reference sequence). V shed 9 bases and J shed 1 base, with 19 bases lying between them. Regarding this clonotype: Its antigen remains unidentified.

Study findings and constraints: Any difference that existed in CD8+ Simpson's diversity between patients and controls was not significant.

The chain combines TRBV7-9 with TRBJ1-3, with a weak D call TRBD1 (5 bases). Sequencing was done on a sample of sorted CD4+, CD8+, or CD8+CD57+ T cells (not recorded which) from PBMCs. This sequence was found in a human donor in good health, serving as a control. The CDR3 nucleotides are TGTGCCAGTAGTATCATCTTTGCAGGGTCTGGAAACACCATATATTTT. Amino acid sequence: CASSIIFAGSGNTIYF.